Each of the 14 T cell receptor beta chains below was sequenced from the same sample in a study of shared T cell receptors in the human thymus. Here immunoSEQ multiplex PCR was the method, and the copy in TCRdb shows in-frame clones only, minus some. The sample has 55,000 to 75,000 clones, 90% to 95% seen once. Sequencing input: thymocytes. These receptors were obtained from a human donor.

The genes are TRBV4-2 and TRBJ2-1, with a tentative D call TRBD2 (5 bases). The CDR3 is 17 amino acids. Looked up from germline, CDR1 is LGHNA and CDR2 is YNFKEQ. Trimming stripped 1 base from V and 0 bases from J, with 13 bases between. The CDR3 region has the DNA TGTGCCAGCAGCCAAGCACCCTCGGGGAGCTCCTACAATGAGCAGTTCTTC. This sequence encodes CASSQAPSGSSYNEQFF.

CDR3: CASSQDRYSSAEAFF. The CDR3 DNA is TGTGCCAGCAGCCAAGATAGATACTCGAGCGCTGAAGCTTTCTTT. The chain carries TRBV4-2 and TRBJ1-1; D ambiguous. V was pared by 0 bases and J by 6 bases, with 14 bases between. This CDR3 has 15 amino acids. CDR1 is LGHNA, CDR2 YNFKEQ, per germline.

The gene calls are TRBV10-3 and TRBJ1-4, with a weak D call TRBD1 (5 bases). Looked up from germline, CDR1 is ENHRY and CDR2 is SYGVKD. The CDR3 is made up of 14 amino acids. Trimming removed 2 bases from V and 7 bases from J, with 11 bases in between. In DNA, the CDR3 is TGTGCCATCAGTGAGACAGGAAGAGGTGAAAAACTGTTTTTT. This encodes CAISETGRGEKLFF.

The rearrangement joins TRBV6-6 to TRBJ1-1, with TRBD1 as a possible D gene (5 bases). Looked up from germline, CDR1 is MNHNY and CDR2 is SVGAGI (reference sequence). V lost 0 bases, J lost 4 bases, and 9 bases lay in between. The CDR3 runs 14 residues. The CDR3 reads CASSYSGVGTEAFF. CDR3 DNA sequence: TGTGCCAGCAGTTACTCGGGGGTGGGCACTGAAGCTTTCTTT.

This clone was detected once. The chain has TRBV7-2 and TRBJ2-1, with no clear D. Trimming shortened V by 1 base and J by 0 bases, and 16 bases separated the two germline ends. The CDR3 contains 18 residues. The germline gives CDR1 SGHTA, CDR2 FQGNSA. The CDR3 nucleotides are TGTGCCAGCAGCTTAGACGGAACAGTGGCTAGCTCCTACAATGAGCAGTTCTTC. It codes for CASSLDGTVASSYNEQFF.

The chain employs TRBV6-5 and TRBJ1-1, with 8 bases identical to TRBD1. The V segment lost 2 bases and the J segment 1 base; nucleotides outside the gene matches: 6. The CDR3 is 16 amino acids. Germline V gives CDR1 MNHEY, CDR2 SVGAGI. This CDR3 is CASSYGTGYQNTEAFF. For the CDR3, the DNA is TGTGCCAGCAGTTACGGGACAGGCTACCAGAACACTGAAGCTTTCTTT.

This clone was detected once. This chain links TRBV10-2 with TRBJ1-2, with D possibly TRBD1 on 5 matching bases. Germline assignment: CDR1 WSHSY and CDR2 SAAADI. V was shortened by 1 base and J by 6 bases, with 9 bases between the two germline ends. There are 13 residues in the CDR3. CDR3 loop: CASSEWQGDGYTF. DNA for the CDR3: TGCGCCAGCAGTGAGTGGCAGGGTGATGGCTACACCTTC.

CDR3 sequence reads: CASSEHTRGEKSSYEQYF. Here the CDR3 DNA reads TGTGCCAGCAGTGAACACACCCGGGGGGAAAAGAGCTCCTACGAGCAGTACTTC. V and J are TRBV6-1 and TRBJ2-7; 7 nucleotides agree with TRBD2. Germline lookup yields CDR1 MNHNS and CDR2 SASEGT. This CDR3 comprises 18 residues. J lost 0 bases, V lost 2 bases, and 13 bases had no gene match.

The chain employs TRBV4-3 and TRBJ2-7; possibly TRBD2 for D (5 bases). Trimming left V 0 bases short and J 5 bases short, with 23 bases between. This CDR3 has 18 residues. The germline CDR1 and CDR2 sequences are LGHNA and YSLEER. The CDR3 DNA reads TGCGCCAGCAGCCAAGATTTAGTGGCGGGTCTGTGGCCAGACGAGCAGTACTTC. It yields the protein CASSQDLVAGLWPDEQYF.

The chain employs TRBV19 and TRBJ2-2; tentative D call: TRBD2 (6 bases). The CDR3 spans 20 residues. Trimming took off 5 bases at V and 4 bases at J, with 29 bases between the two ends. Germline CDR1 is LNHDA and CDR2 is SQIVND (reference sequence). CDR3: CASSSYSGREAPRGTGELFF. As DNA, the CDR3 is TGTGCCAGTAGTTCCTATAGTGGCAGGGAGGCCCCCCGGGGCACCGGGGAGCTGTTTTTT.

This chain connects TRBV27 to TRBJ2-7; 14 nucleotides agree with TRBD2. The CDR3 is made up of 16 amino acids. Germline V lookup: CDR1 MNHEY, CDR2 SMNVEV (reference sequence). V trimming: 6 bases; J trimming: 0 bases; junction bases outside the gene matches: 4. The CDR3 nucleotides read TGTGCCAGCAGGGGACTAGCGGGGGTTTTCTCCTACGAGCAGTACTTC. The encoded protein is CASRGLAGVFSYEQYF.

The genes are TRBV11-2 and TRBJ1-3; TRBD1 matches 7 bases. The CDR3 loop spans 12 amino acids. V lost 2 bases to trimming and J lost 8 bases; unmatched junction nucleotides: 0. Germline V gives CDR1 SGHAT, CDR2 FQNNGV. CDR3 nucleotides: TGTGCCAGCAGCTTAAGGGGGCACACCATATATTTT. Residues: CASSLRGHTIYF. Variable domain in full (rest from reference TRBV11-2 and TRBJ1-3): EAGVAQSPRYKIIEKRQSVAFWCNPISGHATLYWYQQILGQGPKLLIQFQNNGVVDDSQLPKDRFSAERLKGVDSTLKIQPAKLEDSAVYLCASSLRGHTIYFGEGSWLTVV.

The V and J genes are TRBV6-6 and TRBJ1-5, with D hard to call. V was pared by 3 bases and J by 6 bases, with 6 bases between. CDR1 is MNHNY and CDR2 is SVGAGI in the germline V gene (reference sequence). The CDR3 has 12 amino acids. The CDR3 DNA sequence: TGTGCCAGCAGTTATGGGCCTCAGCCCCAGCATTTT. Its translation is CASSYGPQPQHF.

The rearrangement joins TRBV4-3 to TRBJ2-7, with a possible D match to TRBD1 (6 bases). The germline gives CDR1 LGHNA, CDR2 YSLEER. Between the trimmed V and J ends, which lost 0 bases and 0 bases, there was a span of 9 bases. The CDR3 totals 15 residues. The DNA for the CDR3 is TGCGCCAGCAGCCAAGAAACAGGGCTCTCCTACGAGCAGTACTTC. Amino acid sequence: CASSQETGLSYEQYF.